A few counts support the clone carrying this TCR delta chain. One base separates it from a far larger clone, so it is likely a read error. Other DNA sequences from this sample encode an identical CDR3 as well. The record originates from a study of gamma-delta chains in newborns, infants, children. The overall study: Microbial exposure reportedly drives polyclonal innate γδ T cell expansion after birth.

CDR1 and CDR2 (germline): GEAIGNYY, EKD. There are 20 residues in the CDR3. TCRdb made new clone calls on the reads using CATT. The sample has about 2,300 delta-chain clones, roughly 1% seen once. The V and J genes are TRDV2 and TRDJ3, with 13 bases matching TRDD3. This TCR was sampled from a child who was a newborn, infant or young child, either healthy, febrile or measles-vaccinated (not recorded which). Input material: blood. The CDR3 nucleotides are TGTGCCTGCGACACGTACTGGGGGATACGGAGCTCCTGGGACACCCGACAGATGTTTTTC. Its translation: CACDTYWGIRSSWDTRQMFF.